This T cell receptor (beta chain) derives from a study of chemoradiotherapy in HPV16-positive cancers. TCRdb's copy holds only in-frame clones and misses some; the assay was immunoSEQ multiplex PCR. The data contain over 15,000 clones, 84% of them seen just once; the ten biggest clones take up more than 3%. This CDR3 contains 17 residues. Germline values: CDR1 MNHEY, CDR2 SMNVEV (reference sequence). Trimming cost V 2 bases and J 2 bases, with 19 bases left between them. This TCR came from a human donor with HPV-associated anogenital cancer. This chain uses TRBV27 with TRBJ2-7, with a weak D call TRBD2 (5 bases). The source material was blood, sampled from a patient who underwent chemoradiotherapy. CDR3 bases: TGTGCCAGCAGTTTAGGACTGGTCGGCGACACCACCTACGAGCAGTACTTC. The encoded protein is CASSLGLVGDTTYEQYF.